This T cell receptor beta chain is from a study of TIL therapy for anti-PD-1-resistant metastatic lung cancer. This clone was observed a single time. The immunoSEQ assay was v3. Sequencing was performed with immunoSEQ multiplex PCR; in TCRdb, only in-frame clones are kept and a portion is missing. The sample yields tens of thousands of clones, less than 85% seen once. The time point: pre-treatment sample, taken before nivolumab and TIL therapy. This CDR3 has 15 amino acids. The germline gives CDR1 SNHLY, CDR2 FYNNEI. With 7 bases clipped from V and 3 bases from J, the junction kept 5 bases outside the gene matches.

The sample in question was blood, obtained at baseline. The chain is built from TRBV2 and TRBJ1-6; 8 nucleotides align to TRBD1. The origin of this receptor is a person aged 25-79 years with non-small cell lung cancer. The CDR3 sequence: CASIKQGDYNSPLHF. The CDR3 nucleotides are TGTGCCAGCATTAAACAGGGGGACTATAATTCACCCCTCCACTTT.